This T cell receptor beta chain is from a study of blood T cell repertoires in COVID-19. Donors were grouped by their self-reported clinical history. This clone was observed a single time. Data came from immunoSEQ multiplex PCR; TCRdb stores just in-frame clones and leaves some out. This table holds about 480,000 clones, 88% found once. This sequence was found in a woman between 55 and 75 years old who had recovered from COVID-19. Input material: PBMCs or T cells enriched from blood (not recorded which).

The CDR3 region is CASSLDPFQPQHF. The CDR3 DNA is TGTGCCAGCAGCTTAGATCCTTTTCAGCCCCAGCATTTT. The gene calls are TRBV7-8 and TRBJ1-5; D uncertain. The CDR3 extends over 13 amino acids. With 1 base removed from V and 6 bases from J, the gap between germline ends came to 7 bases. Germline assignment: CDR1 SGHVS and CDR2 FQNEAQ.